This T cell receptor beta chain originates from a study of blood T cells in healthy people across ages. Germline V gene lookup returns CDR1 DFQATT and CDR2 SNEGSKA (reference sequence). There are 15 residues in the CDR3. V was pared by 0 bases and J by 0 bases, with 9 bases between. For the second PCR, which ran for about 6 to 11 cycles, a sample-barcoded 5' primer and a J-beta primer mix were used. TCRdb processed the 5' RACE reads anew with MiXCR; each CDR3 protein has one entry. The sample lists some 700,000 distinct CDR3 sequences; approximately 43% were seen once. Per sample, a minimum of 7 million PBMCs were isolated. Comment on this clonotype: Antigen: not known.

Findings and caveats of the study: In these data, TCR beta diversity tracked strongly with naive T cell percentage. PBMC samples, being unsorted, prevented any conclusive comparison of naive and antigen-experienced cells. Getting older went along with TCR beta diversity per million T cells dropping roughly linearly.

This chain connects TRBV20-1 to TRBJ2-1; D uncertain. This clonotype originated in an older woman in good health. Material: blood. The CDR3 DNA reads TGCAGTGCTAGAGACACCCTGGTCTCCTACAATGAGCAGTTCTTC. Protein: CSARDTLVSYNEQFF.